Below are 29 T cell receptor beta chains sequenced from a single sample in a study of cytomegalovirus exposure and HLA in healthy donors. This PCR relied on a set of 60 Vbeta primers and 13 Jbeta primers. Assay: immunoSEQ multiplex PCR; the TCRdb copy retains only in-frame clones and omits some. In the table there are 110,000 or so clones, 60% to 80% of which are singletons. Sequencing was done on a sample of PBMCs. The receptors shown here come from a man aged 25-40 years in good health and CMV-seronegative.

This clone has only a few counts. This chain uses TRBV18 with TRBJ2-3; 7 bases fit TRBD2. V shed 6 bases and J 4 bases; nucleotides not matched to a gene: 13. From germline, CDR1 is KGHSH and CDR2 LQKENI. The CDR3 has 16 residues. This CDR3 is CASSSNGGSGSDTQYF. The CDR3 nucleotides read TGTGCCAGCTCCTCAAACGGCGGGAGCGGGTCAGATACGCAGTATTTT.

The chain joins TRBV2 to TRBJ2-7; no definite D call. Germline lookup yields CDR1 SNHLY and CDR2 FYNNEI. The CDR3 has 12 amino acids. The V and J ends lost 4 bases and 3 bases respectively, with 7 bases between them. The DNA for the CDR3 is TGTGCCAGCAGTGGGCTGGTCTACGAGCAGTACTTC. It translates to CASSGLVYEQYF.

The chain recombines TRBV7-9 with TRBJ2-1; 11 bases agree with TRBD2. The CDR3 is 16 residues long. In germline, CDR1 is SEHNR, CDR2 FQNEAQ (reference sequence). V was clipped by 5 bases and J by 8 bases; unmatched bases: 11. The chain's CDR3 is CASSIGTSGLRDEQFF. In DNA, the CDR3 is TGTGCCAGCAGCATCGGGACTAGCGGATTAAGGGATGAGCAGTTCTTC. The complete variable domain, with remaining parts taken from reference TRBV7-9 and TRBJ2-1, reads DTGVSQNPRHKITKRGQNVTFRCDPISEHNRLYWYRQTLGQGPEFLTYFQNEAQLEKSRLLSDRFSAERPKGSFSTLEIQRTEQGDSAMYLCASSIGTSGLRDEQFFGPGTRLTVL.

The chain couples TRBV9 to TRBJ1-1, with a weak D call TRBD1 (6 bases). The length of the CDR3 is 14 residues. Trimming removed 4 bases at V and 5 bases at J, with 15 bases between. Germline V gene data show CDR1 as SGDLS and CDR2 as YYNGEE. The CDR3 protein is CASSPRAGVTEAFF. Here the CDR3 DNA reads TGTGCCAGCAGCCCCCGGGCAGGGGTTACTGAAGCTTTCTTT. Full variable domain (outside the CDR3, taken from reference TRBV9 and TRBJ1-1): DSGVTQTPKHLITATGQRVTLRCSPRSGDLSVYWYQQSLDQGLQFLIQYYNGEERAKGNILERFSAQQFPDLHSELNLSSLELGDSALYFCASSPRAGVTEAFFGQGTRLTVV.

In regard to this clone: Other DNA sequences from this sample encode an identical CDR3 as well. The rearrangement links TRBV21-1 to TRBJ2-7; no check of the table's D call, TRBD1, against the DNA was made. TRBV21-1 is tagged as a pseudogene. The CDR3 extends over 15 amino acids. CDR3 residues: CASSTRQGGASPQYF. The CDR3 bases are TGTGCCAGCAGCACCAGGCAGGGGGGTGCTTCACCGCAGTACTTC.

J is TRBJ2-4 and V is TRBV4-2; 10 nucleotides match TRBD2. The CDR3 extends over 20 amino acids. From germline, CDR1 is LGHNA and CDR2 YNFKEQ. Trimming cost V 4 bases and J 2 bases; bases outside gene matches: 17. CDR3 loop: CASSLRGASGSEGTKNIQYF. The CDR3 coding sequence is TGTGCCAGCAGCCTCAGGGGCGCTAGCGGGAGCGAAGGGACCAAAAACATTCAGTACTTC.

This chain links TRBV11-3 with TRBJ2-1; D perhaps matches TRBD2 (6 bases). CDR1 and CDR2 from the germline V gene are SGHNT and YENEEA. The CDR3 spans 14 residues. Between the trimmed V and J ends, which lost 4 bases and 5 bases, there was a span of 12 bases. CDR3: CASSYGTLDNEQFF. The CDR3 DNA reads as TGTGCCAGCAGCTACGGGACTCTAGACAATGAGCAGTTCTTC.

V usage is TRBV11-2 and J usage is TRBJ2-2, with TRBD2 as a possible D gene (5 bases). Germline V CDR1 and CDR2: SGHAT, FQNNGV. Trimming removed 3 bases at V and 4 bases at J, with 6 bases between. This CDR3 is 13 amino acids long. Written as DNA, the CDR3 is TGTGCCAGCAGCTTGAGCGGCACCGGGGAGCTGTTTTTT. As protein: CASSLSGTGELFF.

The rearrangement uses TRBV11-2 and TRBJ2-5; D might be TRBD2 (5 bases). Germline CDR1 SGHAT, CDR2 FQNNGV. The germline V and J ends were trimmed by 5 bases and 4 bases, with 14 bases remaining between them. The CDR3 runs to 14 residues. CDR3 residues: CASSPPGVRETQYF. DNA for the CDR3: TGTGCCAGCAGCCCCCCCGGGGTTCGAGAGACCCAGTACTTC. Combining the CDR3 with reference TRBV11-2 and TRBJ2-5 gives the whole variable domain EAGVAQSPRYKIIEKRQSVAFWCNPISGHATLYWYQQILGQGPKLLIQFQNNGVVDDSQLPKDRFSAERLKGVDSTLKIQPAKLEDSAVYLCASSPPGVRETQYFGPGTRLLVL.

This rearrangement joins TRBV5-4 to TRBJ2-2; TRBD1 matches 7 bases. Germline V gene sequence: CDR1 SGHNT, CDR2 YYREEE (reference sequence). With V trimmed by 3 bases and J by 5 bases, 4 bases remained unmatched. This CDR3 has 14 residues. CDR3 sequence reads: CASSSTGVTGELFF. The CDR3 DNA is TGTGCCAGCAGCTCAACAGGGGTAACCGGGGAGCTGTTTTTT.

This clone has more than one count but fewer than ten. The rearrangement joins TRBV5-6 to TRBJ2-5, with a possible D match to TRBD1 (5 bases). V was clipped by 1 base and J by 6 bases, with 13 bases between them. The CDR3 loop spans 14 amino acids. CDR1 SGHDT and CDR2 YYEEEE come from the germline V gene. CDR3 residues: CASSLLAGRKTQYF. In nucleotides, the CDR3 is TGTGCCAGCAGCTTGCTGGCAGGGCGAAAGACCCAGTACTTC. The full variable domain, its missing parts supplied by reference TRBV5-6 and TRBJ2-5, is DAGVTQSPTHLIKTRGQQVTLRCSPKSGHDTVSWYQQALGQGPQFIFQYYEEEERQRGNFPDRFSGHQFPNYSSELNVNALLLGDSALYLCASSLLAGRKTQYFGPGTRLLVL.

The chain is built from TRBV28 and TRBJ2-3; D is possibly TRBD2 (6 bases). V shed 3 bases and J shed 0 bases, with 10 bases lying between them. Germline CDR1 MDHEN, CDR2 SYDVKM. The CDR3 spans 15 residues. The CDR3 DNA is TGTGCCAGCAGTTTTGTAGCGGTTAGCACAGATACGCAGTATTTT. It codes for CASSFVAVSTDTQYF.

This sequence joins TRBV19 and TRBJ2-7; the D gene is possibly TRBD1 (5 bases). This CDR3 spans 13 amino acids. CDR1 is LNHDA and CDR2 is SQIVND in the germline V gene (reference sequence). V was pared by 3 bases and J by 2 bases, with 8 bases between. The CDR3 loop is CASSMAGTYEQYF. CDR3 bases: TGTGCCAGTAGTATGGCAGGGACCTACGAGCAGTACTTC.

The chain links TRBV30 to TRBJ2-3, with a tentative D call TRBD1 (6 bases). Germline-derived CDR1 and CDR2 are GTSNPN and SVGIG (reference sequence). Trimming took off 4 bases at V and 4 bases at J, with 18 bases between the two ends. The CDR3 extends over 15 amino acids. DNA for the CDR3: TGTGCCTGGAAGGTTCAGGGGCGGGCCCCAGATACGCAGTATTTT. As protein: CAWKVQGRAPDTQYF.

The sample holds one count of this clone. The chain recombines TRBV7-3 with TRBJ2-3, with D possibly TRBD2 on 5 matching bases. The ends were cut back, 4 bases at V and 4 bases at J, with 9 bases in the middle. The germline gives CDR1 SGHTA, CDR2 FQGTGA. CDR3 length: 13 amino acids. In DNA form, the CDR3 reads TGTGCCAGCAGCTCCGAGGGCCCAGATACGCAGTATTTT. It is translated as CASSSEGPDTQYF.

The chain's CDR3 is CASSLDRMNTEAFF. CDR3 nucleotides: TGTGCCAGCAGTCTCGACAGGATGAACACTGAAGCTTTCTTT. This chain uses TRBV6-6 with TRBJ1-1; maybe TRBD1 (6 bases). The CDR3 runs to 14 residues. The V and J ends lost 5 bases and 0 bases respectively, with 10 bases between them. CDR1 is MNHNY, CDR2 SVGAGI, per germline (reference sequence).

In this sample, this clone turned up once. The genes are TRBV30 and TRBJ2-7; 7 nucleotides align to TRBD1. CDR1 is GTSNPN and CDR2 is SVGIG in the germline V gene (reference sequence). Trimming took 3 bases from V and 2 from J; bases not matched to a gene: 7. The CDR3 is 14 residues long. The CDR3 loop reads CAWRKWTGAYEQYF. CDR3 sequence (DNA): TGTGCCTGGAGAAAATGGACAGGAGCCTACGAGCAGTACTTC.

This CDR3 is CASSLNIYTGELFF. The CDR3 DNA reads TGTGCCAGCAGCTTAAACATATACACCGGGGAGCTGTTTTTT. This chain connects TRBV5-4 to TRBJ2-2, with no clear D. CDR1 and CDR2 (germline): SGHNT, YYREEE (reference sequence). Deletions cut 2 bases from V and 3 bases from J, with 8 bases between. CDR3 length: 14 residues.

The CDR3 protein is CASSSGTDSYEQYF. For the CDR3, the DNA is TGTGCCAGCTCATCCGGGACAGATTCCTACGAGCAGTACTTC. The chain joins TRBV18 to TRBJ2-7, with 7 positions matching TRBD1. This CDR3 region has 14 residues. The V segment lost 5 bases and the J segment 1 base; nucleotides outside the gene matches: 5. Germline V lookup: CDR1 KGHSH, CDR2 LQKENI.

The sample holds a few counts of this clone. The CDR3 sequence is CASSLVSEGEQFF. The CDR3 DNA follows: TGTGCCAGCAGCTTAGTTAGTGAGGGTGAGCAGTTCTTC. J is TRBJ2-1 and V is TRBV7-9, with D maybe TRBD2 (5 bases). V shed 1 base and J shed 9 bases, with 10 bases lying between them. CDR1 is SEHNR and CDR2 is FQNEAQ in the germline V gene (reference sequence). The CDR3 is 13 residues long.

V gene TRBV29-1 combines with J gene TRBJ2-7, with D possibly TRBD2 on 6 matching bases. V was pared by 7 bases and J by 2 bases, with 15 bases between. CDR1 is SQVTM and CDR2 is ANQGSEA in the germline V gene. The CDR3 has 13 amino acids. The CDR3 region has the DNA TGCAGCGCTAGCGATGGGGAACCCTACGAGCAGTACTTC. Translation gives CSASDGEPYEQYF.

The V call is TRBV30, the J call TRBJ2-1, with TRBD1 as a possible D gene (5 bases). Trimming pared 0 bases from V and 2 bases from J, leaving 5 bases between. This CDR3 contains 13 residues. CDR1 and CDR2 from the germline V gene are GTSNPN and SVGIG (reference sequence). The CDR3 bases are TGTGCCTGGAGTGTACAGGCCTACAATGAGCAGTTCTTC. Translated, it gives CAWSVQAYNEQFF.

The CDR3 DNA reads as TGTGCCAGCTCAGGACAGGCGGGCTCCTACGAGCAGTACTTC. This gives the protein CASSGQAGSYEQYF. The chain carries TRBV18 and TRBJ2-7, with TRBD1 identical over 7 bases. Per germline, CDR1 KGHSH and CDR2 LQKENI. The CDR3 extends over 14 amino acids. V lost 5 bases and J lost 0; bases outside the gene matches: 4.

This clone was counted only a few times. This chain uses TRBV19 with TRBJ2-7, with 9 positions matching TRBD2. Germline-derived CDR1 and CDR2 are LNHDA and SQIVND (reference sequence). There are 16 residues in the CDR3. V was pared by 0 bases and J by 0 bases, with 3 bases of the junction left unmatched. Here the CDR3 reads CASSIDDSGSSYEQYF. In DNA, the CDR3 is TGTGCCAGTAGTATAGACGATAGCGGGAGCTCCTACGAGCAGTACTTC. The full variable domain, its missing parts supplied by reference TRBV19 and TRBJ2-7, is DGGITQSPKYLFRKEGQNVTLSCEQNLNHDAMYWYRQDPGQGLRLIYYSQIVNDFQKGDIAEGYSVSREKKESFPLTVTSAQKNPTAFYLCASSIDDSGSSYEQYFGPGTRLTVT.

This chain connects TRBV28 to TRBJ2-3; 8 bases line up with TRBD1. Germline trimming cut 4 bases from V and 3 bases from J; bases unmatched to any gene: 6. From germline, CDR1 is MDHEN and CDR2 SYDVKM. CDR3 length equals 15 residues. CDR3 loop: CASSSVRGRTDTQYF. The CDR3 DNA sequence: TGTGCCAGCAGTTCCGTCAGGGGGCGAACAGATACGCAGTATTTT.

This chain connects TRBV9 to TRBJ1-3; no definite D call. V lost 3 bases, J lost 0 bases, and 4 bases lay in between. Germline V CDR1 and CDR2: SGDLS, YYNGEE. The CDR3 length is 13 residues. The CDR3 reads CASSATSGNTIYF. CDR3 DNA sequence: TGTGCCAGCAGCGCTACCTCTGGAAACACCATATATTTT.

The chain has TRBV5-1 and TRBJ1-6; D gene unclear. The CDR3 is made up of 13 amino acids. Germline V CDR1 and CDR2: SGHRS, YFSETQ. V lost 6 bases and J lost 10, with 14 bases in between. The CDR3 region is CASKDGEGSPLHF. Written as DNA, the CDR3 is TGCGCCAGCAAAGACGGCGAGGGATCACCCCTCCACTTT.

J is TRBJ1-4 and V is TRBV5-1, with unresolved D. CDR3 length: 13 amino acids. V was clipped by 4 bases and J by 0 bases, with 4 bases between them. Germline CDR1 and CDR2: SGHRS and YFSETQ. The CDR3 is CASSRATNEKLFF. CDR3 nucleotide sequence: TGCGCCAGCAGCCGTGCAACTAATGAAAAACTGTTTTTT.

For the CDR3, the DNA is TGTGCCAGCAGCCTACAGGGGGCCTGGGAGACCCAGTACTTC. Its translation: CASSLQGAWETQYF. This sequence joins TRBV28 and TRBJ2-5; 9 positions match TRBD1. The germline CDR1 and CDR2 sequences are MDHEN and SYDVKM. The V and J ends lost 6 bases and 5 bases, in that order; junction bases with no gene match: 7. The CDR3 has 14 amino acids.